This TCR beta chain is from a study of OX40 agonist ivuxolimab in advanced cancers. In the study overall: Previous treatment with anti-PD-1, anti-PD-L1 or anti-CTLA-4 therapy was allowed; about 40% had received some. Study results and limitations: At 0.1 to 3.0 mg/kg, clonal expansion of CD4+ and CD8+ blood T cells had occurred by week 6.

Regarding this clone: No antigen is known for it.

The assay was immunoSEQ multiplex PCR, and TCRdb's table has in-frame clones only and misses some. Of 60,000 to 65,000 clones in the sample, about 86% were seen once. The clonotype was recovered from an adult with an advanced solid tumor such as melanoma, head and neck, liver or kidney cancer. The starting material was CD4+ or CD8+ T cells sorted from blood, obtained in a trial of the OX40 agonist ivuxolimab.

CDR3 coding DNA: TGTGCCAGCAGTGAAAATGGAGGCTACACCTTC. Amino acid sequence: CASSENGGYTF. The chain uses TRBV2 and TRBJ1-2; D is uncertain. The CDR3 sequence is 11 residues long. Per germline, CDR1 SNHLY and CDR2 FYNNEI. V gave up 2 bases and J gave up 8 bases, with 6 bases separating them.